This paragraph covers one T cell receptor (beta chain) sequence. Trimming cost V 3 bases and J 10 bases, with 16 bases left between them. The CDR3 is 14 residues long. CDR1 is SNHLY, CDR2 FYNNEI, per germline. The data derive from a study of blood T cell repertoires in COVID-19. Here immunoSEQ multiplex PCR was the method, and the copy in TCRdb shows in-frame clones only, minus some. This sample has 200,000 or so clones, with roughly 81% found just once. The V gene is TRBV2, the J gene TRBJ1-5, with TRBD1 as a possible D gene (6 bases). The sequence came from a woman at least 80 years old with COVID-19, enrolled during active disease. Sequencing was performed on peripheral blood. The CDR3 loop is CASSEGALSEPQHF. CDR3 DNA: TGTGCCAGCAGTGAGGGGGCCCTTTCTGAACCCCAGCATTTT.